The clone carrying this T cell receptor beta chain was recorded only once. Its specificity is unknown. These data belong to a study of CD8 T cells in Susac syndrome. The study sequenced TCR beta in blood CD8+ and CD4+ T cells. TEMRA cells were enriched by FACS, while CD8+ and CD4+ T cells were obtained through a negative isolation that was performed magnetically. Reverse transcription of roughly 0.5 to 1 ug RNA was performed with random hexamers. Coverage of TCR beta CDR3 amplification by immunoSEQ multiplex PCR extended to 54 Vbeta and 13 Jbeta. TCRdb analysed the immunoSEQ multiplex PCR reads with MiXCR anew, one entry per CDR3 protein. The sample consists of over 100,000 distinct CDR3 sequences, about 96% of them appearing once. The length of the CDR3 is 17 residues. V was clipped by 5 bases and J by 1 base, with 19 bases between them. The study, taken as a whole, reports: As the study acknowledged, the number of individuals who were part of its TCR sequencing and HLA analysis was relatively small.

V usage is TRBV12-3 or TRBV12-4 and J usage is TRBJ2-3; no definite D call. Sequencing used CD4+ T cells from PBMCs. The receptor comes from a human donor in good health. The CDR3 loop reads CASSAPDGWYGTDTQYF. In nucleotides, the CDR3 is TGTGCCAGCAGTGCACCGGACGGTTGGTATGGCACAGATACGCAGTATTTT.